The rows below give T cell receptor beta chains drawn from one sample of a study of blood T cell repertoires in COVID-19. Sequencing used immunoSEQ multiplex PCR; TCRdb keeps in-frame clones, though not all of them. The table has about 150,000 clones, roughly 88% seen once. Sequenced material: peripheral blood. The receptors here all came from a man aged 55 to 70 with COVID-19, enrolled during active disease. Both conserved end residues are part of each CDR3. Fields, in order: V gene, CDR3 length, D gene, J gene, clone size, CDR3 protein, CDR3 DNA. The D gene is left open where the match is weak. The size field is filled for only some rows; it gives once, few, many or a size class.

V: TRBV29-1
length: 15
D: .
J: TRBJ1-1
size: .
CDR3: CSVVPWGETNTEAFF
DNA: TGCAGCGTTGTCCCCTGGGGAGAGACGAACACTGAAGCTTTCTTT

V: TRBV6-5
length: 14
D: .
J: TRBJ1-2
size: .
CDR3: CASSQRGTKYGYTF
DNA: TGTGCCAGCAGTCAACGGGGGACGAAGTATGGCTACACCTTC

V: TRBV2
length: 16
D: TRBD2
J: TRBJ2-1
size: .
CDR3: CASSSTGTSGNNEQFF
DNA: TGTGCCAGCAGTTCTACCGGGACTAGCGGCAACAATGAGCAGTTCTTC

V: TRBV7-2
length: 14
D: TRBD1
J: TRBJ1-4
size: .
CDR3: CASSQGTGREKLFF
DNA: TGTGCCAGCAGCCAAGGGACAGGGAGAGAAAAACTGTTTTTT

V: TRBV19
length: 16
D: TRBD1
J: TRBJ1-6
size: .
CDR3: CATFILRGHGDSPLHF
DNA: TGTGCCACCTTTATTTTAAGGGGGCACGGGGATTCACCCCTCCACTTT

V: TRBV23-1
length: 16
D: .
J: TRBJ1-5
size: .
CDR3: CALARASAGSNQPQHF
DNA: TGCGCCCTGGCGCGAGCTTCAGCAGGGTCTAATCAGCCCCAGCATTTT

V: TRBV24-1
length: 17
D: TRBD2
J: TRBJ2-2
size: once
CDR3: CATSDDTSGRYTGELFF
DNA: TGTGCCACCAGTGACGATACTAGCGGGAGGTACACCGGGGAGCTGTTTTTT

V: TRBV5-1
length: 16
D: TRBD2
J: TRBJ2-5
size: .
CDR3: CASSLTSGRVMETQYF
DNA: TGCGCCAGCAGCCTGACTAGCGGGAGAGTAATGGAGACCCAGTACTTC

V: TRBV7-8
length: 14
D: .
J: TRBJ1-1
size: .
CDR3: CASRAGTANTEAFF
DNA: TGTGCCAGCAGGGCCGGGACTGCTAACACTGAAGCTTTCTTT

V: TRBV7-2
length: 14
D: .
J: TRBJ1-2
size: .
CDR3: CASSFTAQNYGYTF
DNA: TGTGCCAGCAGCTTTACAGCCCAGAACTATGGCTACACCTTC

V: TRBV5-4
length: 16
D: TRBD1
J: TRBJ2-7
size: .
CDR3: CASSFGGGTGAYEQYF
DNA: TGTGCCAGCAGCTTTGGGGGGGGGACAGGGGCGTACGAGCAGTACTTC

V: TRBV6-5
length: 14
D: .
J: TRBJ1-1
size: .
CDR3: CASSLNGVNTEAFF
DNA: TGTGCCAGCAGTTTAAACGGGGTGAACACTGAAGCTTTCTTT

V: TRBV7-9
length: 15
D: .
J: TRBJ1-4
size: .
CDR3: CASSLVRGSNEKLFF
DNA: TGTGCCAGCAGCTTAGTCAGGGGCTCTAATGAAAAACTGTTTTTT

V: TRBV9
length: 15
D: .
J: TRBJ2-1
size: .
CDR3: CASSVAGGALYEQFF
DNA: TGTGCCAGCAGCGTAGCTGGGGGGGCCTTGTATGAGCAGTTCTTC

V: TRBV21-1
length: 11
D: .
J: TRBJ2-1
size: .
CDR3: CASSRETWQFF
DNA: TGTGCCAGCAGCAGGGAGACTTGGCAGTTCTTC

V: TRBV15
length: 16
D: .
J: TRBJ1-2
size: .
CDR3: CATSRDLVGGRDGYTF
DNA: TGTGCCACCAGCAGAGATCTTGTAGGAGGGCGCGATGGCTACACCTTC

V: TRBV14
length: 15
D: TRBD1
J: TRBJ1-2
size: .
CDR3: CASRESGTGNYGYTF
DNA: TGTGCCAGCAGGGAATCCGGGACAGGGAACTATGGCTACACCTTC

V: TRBV29-1
length: 14
D: .
J: TRBJ1-1
size: .
CDR3: CSVAPAGLNTEAFF
DNA: TGCAGCGTAGCACCGGCGGGGTTGAACACTGAAGCTTTCTTT

V: TRBV19
length: 18
D: TRBD1
J: TRBJ1-5
size: .
CDR3: CASSIRGQGVRLVQPQHF
DNA: TGTGCCAGTAGTATTAGGGGACAGGGGGTCCGGTTGGTGCAGCCCCAGCATTTT

V: TRBV13
length: 16
D: .
J: TRBJ1-4
size: .
CDR3: CASSSSQLGKGEKLFF
DNA: TGTGCCAGCAGCTCTAGCCAATTGGGAAAAGGGGAAAAACTGTTTTTT

V: TRBV5-1
length: 15
D: .
J: TRBJ2-5
size: once
CDR3: CASKLRGQSQETQYF
DNA: TGCGCCAGCAAGTTGCGGGGACAGAGTCAAGAGACCCAGTACTTC

V: TRBV9
length: 18
D: TRBD1
J: TRBJ1-5
size: .
CDR3: CASSPGQGALSNHQPQHF
DNA: TGTGCCAGCAGCCCAGGACAGGGGGCCTTGAGTAACCATCAGCCCCAGCATTTT

V: TRBV9
length: 15
D: TRBD2
J: TRBJ2-2
size: once
CDR3: CASSGTSGTTGELFF
DNA: TGTGCCAGCAGTGGGACTAGCGGGACCACCGGGGAGCTGTTTTTT

V: TRBV11-3
length: 13
D: .
J: TRBJ1-1
size: .
CDR3: CASSLYGEVWAFF
DNA: TGTGCCAGCAGCTTATATGGGGAGGTCTGGGCTTTCTTT

V: TRBV2
length: 14
D: .
J: TRBJ2-1
size: .
CDR3: CASMTFLSINEQFF
DNA: TGTGCCAGCATGACTTTCCTTTCTATCAATGAGCAGTTCTTC

V: TRBV7-2
length: 17
D: TRBD1
J: TRBJ2-1
size: .
CDR3: CASSLGDGTGGRNEQFF
DNA: TGTGCCAGCAGCTTAGGTGACGGAACAGGGGGTAGAAATGAGCAGTTCTTC